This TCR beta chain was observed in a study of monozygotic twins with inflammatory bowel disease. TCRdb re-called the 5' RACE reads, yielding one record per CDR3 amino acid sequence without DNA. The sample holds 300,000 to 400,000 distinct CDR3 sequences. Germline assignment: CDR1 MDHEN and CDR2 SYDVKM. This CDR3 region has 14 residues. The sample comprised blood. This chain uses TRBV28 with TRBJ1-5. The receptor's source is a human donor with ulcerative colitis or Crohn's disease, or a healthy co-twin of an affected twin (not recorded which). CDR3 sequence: CASSLLQGSQPQHF.